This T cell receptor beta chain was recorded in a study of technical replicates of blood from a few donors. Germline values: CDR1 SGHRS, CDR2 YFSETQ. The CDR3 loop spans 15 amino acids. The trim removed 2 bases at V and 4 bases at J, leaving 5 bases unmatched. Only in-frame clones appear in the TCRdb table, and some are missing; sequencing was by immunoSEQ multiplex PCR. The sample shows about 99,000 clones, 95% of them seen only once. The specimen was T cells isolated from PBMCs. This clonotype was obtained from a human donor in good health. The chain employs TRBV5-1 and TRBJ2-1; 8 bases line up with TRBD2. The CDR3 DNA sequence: TGCGCCAGCAGCTTAGGCGGGGGGAGATACAATGAGCAGTTCTTC. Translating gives CASSLGGGRYNEQFF.